The entry below describes one T cell receptor beta chain. TCRdb's copy holds only in-frame clones and misses some; the assay was immunoSEQ multiplex PCR. The sample holds around 44,000 clones, less than 95% seen once. The germline V gene has CDR1 SGHVS and CDR2 FNYEAQ. V was shortened by 5 bases and J by 3 bases, with 5 bases between the two germline ends. The CDR3 extends over 12 amino acids. This specimen belongs to a study of T cell changes during pregnancy in multiple sclerosis. The rearrangement joins TRBV7-6 to TRBJ2-1; D unclear. This clonotype was obtained from a female donor with multiple sclerosis, enrolled in a pregnancy study. The sequences come from CD8+ T cells from peripheral blood mononuclear cells, collected in the first trimester of pregnancy. CDR3 residues: CASSVSYNEQFF. The CDR3, as DNA: TGTGCCAGCAGCGTTAGCTACAATGAGCAGTTCTTC.